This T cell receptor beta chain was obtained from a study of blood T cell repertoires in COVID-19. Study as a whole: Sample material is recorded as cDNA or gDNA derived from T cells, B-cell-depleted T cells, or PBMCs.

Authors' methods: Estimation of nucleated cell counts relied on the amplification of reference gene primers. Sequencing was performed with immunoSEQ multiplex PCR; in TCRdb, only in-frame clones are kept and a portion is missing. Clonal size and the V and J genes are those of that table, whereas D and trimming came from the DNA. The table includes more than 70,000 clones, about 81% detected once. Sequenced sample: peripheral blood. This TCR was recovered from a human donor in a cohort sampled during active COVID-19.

CDR3 protein: CASRTGTGGWETQYF. CDR3 nucleotides: TGTGCCAGCAGGACGGGGACCGGGGGTTGGGAGACCCAGTACTTC. The chain couples TRBV5-5 to TRBJ2-5, with D possibly being TRBD2 (6 bases). From germline, CDR1 is SGHKS and CDR2 YYEKEE (reference sequence). The V gene lost 5 bases and the J gene lost 5 bases, with 19 bases spanning the gap. CDR3 length: 15 amino acids. The full variable domain, with the rest looked up from reference TRBV5-5 and TRBJ2-5, is DAGVTQSPTHLIKTRGQQVTLRCSPISGHKSVSWYQQVLGQGPQFIFQYYEKEERGRGNFPDRFSARQFPNYSSELNVNALLLGDSALYLCASRTGTGGWETQYFGPGTRLLVL.